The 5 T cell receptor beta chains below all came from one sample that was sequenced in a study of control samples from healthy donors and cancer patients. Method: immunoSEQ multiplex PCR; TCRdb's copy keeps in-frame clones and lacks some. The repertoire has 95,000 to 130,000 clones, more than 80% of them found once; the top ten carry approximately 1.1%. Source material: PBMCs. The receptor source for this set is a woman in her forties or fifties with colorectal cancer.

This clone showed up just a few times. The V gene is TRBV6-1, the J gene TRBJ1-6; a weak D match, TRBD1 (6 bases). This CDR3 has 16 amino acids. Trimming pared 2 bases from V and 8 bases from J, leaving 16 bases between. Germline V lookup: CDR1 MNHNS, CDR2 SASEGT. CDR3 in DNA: TGTGCCAGCAGTGAAACAGGGTTAGCGGATTATTCACCCCTCCACTTT. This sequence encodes CASSETGLADYSPLHF.

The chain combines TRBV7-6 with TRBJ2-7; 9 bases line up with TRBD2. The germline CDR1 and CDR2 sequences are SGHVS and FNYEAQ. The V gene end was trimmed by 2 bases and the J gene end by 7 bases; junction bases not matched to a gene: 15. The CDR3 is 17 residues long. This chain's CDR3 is CASSLRSAGGILGEQYF. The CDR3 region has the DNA TGTGCCAGCAGCTTACGGTCAGCGGGAGGTATCTTGGGGGAGCAGTACTTC.

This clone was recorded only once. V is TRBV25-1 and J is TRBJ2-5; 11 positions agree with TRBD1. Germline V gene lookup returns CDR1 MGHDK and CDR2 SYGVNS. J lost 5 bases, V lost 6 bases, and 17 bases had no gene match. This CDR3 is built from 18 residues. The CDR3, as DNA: TGTGCCAGCAGCCGGGGGAGAGGGACAGGGGGACTGCGCGAGACCCAGTACTTC. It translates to CASSRGRGTGGLRETQYF.

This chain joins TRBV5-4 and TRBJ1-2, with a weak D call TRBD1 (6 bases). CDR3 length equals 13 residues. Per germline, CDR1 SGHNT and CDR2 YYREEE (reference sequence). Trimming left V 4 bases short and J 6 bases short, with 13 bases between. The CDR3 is CASSLNREDGYTF. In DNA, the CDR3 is TGTGCCAGCAGCCTGAACAGGGAGGATGGCTACACCTTC. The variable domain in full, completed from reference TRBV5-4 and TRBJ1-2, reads ETGVTQSPTHLIKTRGQQVTLRCSSQSGHNTVSWYQQALGQGPQFIFQYYREEENGRGNFPPRFSGLQFPNYSSELNVNALELDDSALYLCASSLNREDGYTFGSGTRLTVV.

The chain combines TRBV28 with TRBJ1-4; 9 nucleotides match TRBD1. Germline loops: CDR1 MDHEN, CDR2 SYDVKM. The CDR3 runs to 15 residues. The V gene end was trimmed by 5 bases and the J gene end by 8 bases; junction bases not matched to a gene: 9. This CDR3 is CASSPQTGGKEKLFF. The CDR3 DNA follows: TGTGCCAGCAGTCCACAGACAGGGGGAAAGGAAAAACTGTTTTTT.